These T cell receptor beta chains were read from a single sample in a study of post-analysis software for immune sequencing data. TCRdb fed the PCR reads into MiXCR, producing one record per CDR3 protein. The sample comprises hundreds of thousands of distinct CDR3 sequences, roughly 27% of which are singletons, and under 0.7% rests with the top ten. What was sequenced was blood. The receptor source for this set is a girl aged 5 to 17 with multiple sclerosis. CDR3s include the opening cysteine and the closing phenylalanine or tryptophan. The D gene is left open where the match is weak. The size of a clone is reported for some rows only, either as once, few or many, or as a class for expanded clones.

TRBJ2-7	NA	TRBV27	NA	CASSFALSGSEQYF	TGTGCCAGCAGTTTCGCCCTATCGGGGAGCGAGCAGTACTTC
TRBJ1-2	TRBD1	TRBV7-2	few	CASSLDGAGGAFSGYTF	TGTGCCAGCAGCTTAGATGGGGCAGGGGGCGCGTTCTCTGGCTACACCTTC
TRBJ2-7	NA	TRBV5-1	few	CASSSQLEEQYF	TGCGCCAGCAGCTCCCAGTTGGAGGAGCAGTACTTC
TRBJ2-7	TRBD1	TRBV6-2/TRBV6-3	few	CASSNNLLPGQNIPYEQYF	TGTGCCAGCAGTAACAACCTCCTACCGGGACAGAATATTCCCTACGAGCAGTACTTC
TRBJ1-2	NA	TRBV4-1	NA	CASSQDLAVLYGYTF	TGCGCCAGCAGCCAAGATCTTGCAGTTCTCTATGGCTACACCTTC
TRBJ2-3	NA	TRBV14	few	CASSHQNRNTQYF	TGTGCCAGCAGCCACCAAAATAGGAATACGCAGTATTTT
TRBJ2-2	NA	TRBV20-1	NA	CSAARTANTGELFF	TGCAGTGCCGCCCGGACGGCGAACACCGGGGAGCTGTTTTTT
TRBJ2-7	TRBD2	TRBV9	few	CASSLGLAGALYEQYF	TGTGCCAGCAGCCTCGGACTAGCGGGAGCCCTCTACGAGCAGTACTTC
TRBJ2-1	TRBD1	TRBV11-2	few	CASSPQPPGQINEQFF	TGTGCCAGCAGCCCTCAACCCCCGGGACAGATCAATGAGCAGTTCTTC
TRBJ1-2	NA	TRBV5-1	few	CASSPAGGVSGYTF	TGCGCCAGCAGCCCCGCCGGCGGAGTGTCTGGCTACACCTTC
TRBJ2-1	TRBD1	TRBV5-1	few	CASSPPQGARILGHNEQFF	TGCGCCAGCAGCCCCCCTCAGGGGGCGAGGATTTTAGGGCACAATGAGCAGTTCTTC
TRBJ1-5	NA	TRBV7-2	NA	CASSLARSGNQPQHF	TGTGCCAGCAGCTTGGCCAGGAGCGGCAATCAGCCCCAGCATTTT
TRBJ2-1	NA	TRBV29-1	NA	CSVGPRGHDYNEQFF	TGCAGCGTGGGGCCCCGGGGTCACGACTACAATGAGCAGTTCTTC
TRBJ2-7	TRBD2	TRBV7-2	NA	CASSLAGTSGRYEQYF	TGTGCCAGCAGCTTAGCGGGGACTAGCGGGAGATACGAGCAGTACTTC
TRBJ2-7	NA	TRBV7-2	NA	CASSRDRTKYEQYF	TGTGCCAGCAGCCGCGACAGGACCAAATACGAGCAGTACTTC
TRBJ2-5	TRBD2	TRBV20-1	few	CSAPGLAGVQETQYF	TGCAGTGCTCCGGGACTAGCGGGAGTCCAAGAGACCCAGTACTTC
TRBJ1-1	NA	TRBV27	NA	CASQGPKNTEAFF	TGTGCCAGCCAGGGACCGAAGAACACTGAAGCTTTCTTT
TRBJ2-3	TRBD2	TRBV5-1	NA	CATRWSGASTDTQYF	TGCGCCACCCGATGGAGCGGGGCGAGCACAGATACGCAGTATTTT
TRBJ2-5	NA	TRBV12-3/TRBV12-4	few	CASSFGQGGETQYF	TGTGCCAGCAGTTTCGGGCAGGGGGGAGAGACCCAGTACTTC
TRBJ1-4	NA	TRBV2	NA	CASSWRENEKLFF	TGTGCCAGCAGTTGGAGGGAGAATGAAAAACTGTTTTTT
TRBJ2-1	TRBD2	TRBV10-3	NA	CAIDGAGGGNEQFF	TGTGCCATCGATGGGGCGGGAGGGGGCAATGAGCAGTTCTTC
TRBJ2-3	NA	TRBV28	NA	CASSLYGSAGTQYF	TGTGCCAGCAGTTTATACGGTTCTGCTGGTACGCAGTATTTT
TRBJ2-5	NA	TRBV15	NA	CATSREGRRAQETQYF	TGTGCCACCAGCAGAGAGGGCCGCAGGGCGCAAGAGACCCAGTACTTC
TRBJ2-3	NA	TRBV28	NA	CASIAFGDTQYF	TGTGCCAGCATCGCCTTCGGGGATACGCAGTATTTT
TRBJ1-4	NA	TRBV12-3/TRBV12-4	few	CASSLTARGLFF	TGTGCCAGCAGTTTAACAGCCAGGGGACTGTTTTTT
TRBJ2-4	NA	TRBV6-5	many	CASSYGRSLAKNIQYF	TGTGCCAGCAGTTACGGACGGTCCCTAGCCAAAAACATTCAGTACTTC
TRBJ2-3	TRBD2	TRBV20-1	NA	CSAQREFGADTQYF	TGCAGTGCTCAGCGGGAGTTTGGTGCAGATACGCAGTATTTT
TRBJ1-5	TRBD1	TRBV5-8	few	CASSLWGRGQGNQPQHF	TGTGCCAGCAGCTTGTGGGGACGGGGACAGGGCAATCAGCCCCAGCATTTT
TRBJ2-7	TRBD2	TRBV10-2	few	CASRRSGTSGNYEQYF	TGCGCCAGCCGGAGATCCGGGACTAGCGGGAATTACGAGCAGTACTTC